This is a list of T cell receptor beta chains from one sample in a study of control samples from healthy donors and cancer patients. Method: immunoSEQ multiplex PCR; TCRdb's copy keeps in-frame clones and lacks some. Its clone listing holds about 200,000 clones. The sequencing input was blood. The receptors were sampled from a woman younger than 45 in good health. CDR3s include the opening cysteine and the closing phenylalanine or tryptophan. Each record gives: V gene, D gene, CDR3 length, J gene, CDR3 DNA, CDR3 protein. A D gene is named only where the DNA matches it firmly.

v_gene: TRBV5-1; d_gene: -; len: 15; j_gene: TRBJ1-4; CDR3nt: TGCGCCAGCAGCCCGGGGGGAGGCGCGGAGGAAAAACTGTTTTTT; CDR3aa: CASSPGGGAEEKLFF
v_gene: TRBV28; d_gene: TRBD1; len: 16; j_gene: TRBJ1-5; CDR3nt: TGTGCCAGCAGCCTCCCCTTCGACAGGGGTGCCCAGCCCCAGCATTTT; CDR3aa: CASSLPFDRGAQPQHF
v_gene: TRBV5-1; d_gene: -; len: 15; j_gene: TRBJ2-2; CDR3nt: TGCGCCAGCAGCTTGGTAGGGAAAACTACCGGGGAGCTGTTTTTT; CDR3aa: CASSLVGKTTGELFF
v_gene: TRBV15; d_gene: TRBD1; len: 15; j_gene: TRBJ1-2; CDR3nt: TGTGCCACCAGCACCGGGACAGAGCGTGGCTATGGCTACACCTTC; CDR3aa: CATSTGTERGYGYTF
v_gene: TRBV4-1; d_gene: -; len: 14; j_gene: TRBJ2-5; CDR3nt: TGCGCCAGCAGCCCGCCCACGGGGCAAGAGACCCAGTACTTC; CDR3aa: CASSPPTGQETQYF
v_gene: TRBV28; d_gene: -; len: 18; j_gene: TRBJ2-2; CDR3nt: TGTGCCAGCAGTTTAGAGGATTGGGCCATCGCTGATCCCGGGGAGCTGTTTTTT; CDR3aa: CASSLEDWAIADPGELFF
v_gene: TRBV19; d_gene: -; len: 15; j_gene: TRBJ1-2; CDR3nt: TGTGCCAGTAGTCCGTCCAGCCGGGCTGGCTATGGCTACACCTTC; CDR3aa: CASSPSSRAGYGYTF
v_gene: TRBV6-5; d_gene: -; len: 14; j_gene: TRBJ2-7; CDR3nt: TGTGCCAGCAGTTACTCGCGGGGCTCCTACGAGCAGTACTTC; CDR3aa: CASSYSRGSYEQYF
v_gene: TRBV28; d_gene: TRBD1; len: 15; j_gene: TRBJ1-2; CDR3nt: TGTGCCAGCAGTTCTCCGGGACAGGGAAATGATGGCTACACCTTC; CDR3aa: CASSSPGQGNDGYTF
v_gene: TRBV7-2; d_gene: -; len: 11; j_gene: TRBJ2-5; CDR3nt: TGTGCCAGCAGCTCCTGGGAGACCCAGTACTTC; CDR3aa: CASSSWETQYF
v_gene: TRBV5-8; d_gene: -; len: 16; j_gene: TRBJ1-5; CDR3nt: TGTGCCAGCAGCTTGACTATTTCGGCAGGGAGCCAGCCCCAGCATTTT; CDR3aa: CASSLTISAGSQPQHF
v_gene: TRBV19; d_gene: TRBD2; len: 15; j_gene: TRBJ2-5; CDR3nt: TGTGCCAGTAGTTCGGAGCGGGGGATACAAGAGACCCAGTACTTC; CDR3aa: CASSSERGIQETQYF
v_gene: TRBV28; d_gene: -; len: 13; j_gene: TRBJ2-1; CDR3nt: TGTGCCAGCAGTTTCCCGGCGACCAATGAGCAGTTCTTC; CDR3aa: CASSFPATNEQFF
v_gene: TRBV7-2; d_gene: -; len: 14; j_gene: TRBJ2-1; CDR3nt: TGTGCCAGCAGCTTGCAACAGGGAGGCAATGAGCAGTTCTTC; CDR3aa: CASSLQQGGNEQFF
v_gene: TRBV4-1; d_gene: -; len: 17; j_gene: TRBJ2-5; CDR3nt: TGCGCCAGCAGTCAACTACATGCGGTCAGGGAGAAAGAGACCCAGTACTTC; CDR3aa: CASSQLHAVREKETQYF
v_gene: TRBV5-1; d_gene: -; len: 15; j_gene: TRBJ2-5; CDR3nt: TGCGCCAGCAGCTTGGCCAGGGACTCTGAAGAGACCCAGTACTTC; CDR3aa: CASSLARDSEETQYF
v_gene: TRBV6-6; d_gene: -; len: 14; j_gene: TRBJ1-1; CDR3nt: TGTGCCAGCAGCCCCGTGACTATGAACACTGAAGCTTTCTTT; CDR3aa: CASSPVTMNTEAFF
v_gene: TRBV14; d_gene: TRBD1; len: 15; j_gene: TRBJ1-1; CDR3nt: TGTGCCAGCAGCCAAGGGGTGCTACAGGGGGCACGAGCTTTCTTT; CDR3aa: CASSQGVLQGARAFF
v_gene: TRBV29-1; d_gene: -; len: 15; j_gene: TRBJ1-3; CDR3nt: TGCAGCGTCGCCTACAAAGGGGTGTATGGAAACACCATATATTTT; CDR3aa: CSVAYKGVYGNTIYF
v_gene: TRBV5-6; d_gene: -; len: 11; j_gene: TRBJ2-3; CDR3nt: TGTGCCAGCAGCGACGGATATACGCAGTATTTT; CDR3aa: CASSDGYTQYF
v_gene: TRBV5-4; d_gene: -; len: 14; j_gene: TRBJ1-2; CDR3nt: TGTGCCAGCAGCTTGGAAAGGGGGTCCTATGGCTACACCTTC; CDR3aa: CASSLERGSYGYTF
v_gene: TRBV18; d_gene: TRBD1; len: 16; j_gene: TRBJ1-1; CDR3nt: TGTGCCAGCTCGCAGGGGGTCGGGGTTTCCGGTTCTGAAGCTTTCTTT; CDR3aa: CASSQGVGVSGSEAFF
v_gene: TRBV2; d_gene: -; len: 15; j_gene: TRBJ2-3; CDR3nt: TGTGCCAGCACAGAGGTAATGATTAGCACAGATACGCAGTATTTT; CDR3aa: CASTEVMISTDTQYF
v_gene: TRBV9; d_gene: -; len: 12; j_gene: TRBJ2-7; CDR3nt: TGTGCCAGCAGTGCTACCCCATACGAGCAGTACTTC; CDR3aa: CASSATPYEQYF
v_gene: TRBV5-1; d_gene: TRBD1; len: 13; j_gene: TRBJ2-5; CDR3nt: TGCGCCAGCACTAGACAGGGCCAAGAGACCCAGTACTTC; CDR3aa: CASTRQGQETQYF
v_gene: TRBV28; d_gene: -; len: 16; j_gene: TRBJ2-1; CDR3nt: TGTGCCAGCAGTTATGAGGTAGGGAGCTCCTACAATGAGCAGTTCTTC; CDR3aa: CASSYEVGSSYNEQFF
v_gene: TRBV11-2; d_gene: -; len: 15; j_gene: TRBJ1-1; CDR3nt: TGTGCCAGCACCTCGAGGGGACATTCGAACACTGAAGCTTTCTTT; CDR3aa: CASTSRGHSNTEAFF
v_gene: TRBV4-2; d_gene: -; len: 14; j_gene: TRBJ1-5; CDR3nt: TGTGCCAGCAGCCGGGGGGAGGGGGATCAGCCCCAGCATTTT; CDR3aa: CASSRGEGDQPQHF
v_gene: TRBV5-1; d_gene: -; len: 14; j_gene: TRBJ2-5; CDR3nt: TGCGCCAGCAGCCCGACCATAATACAAGAGACCCAGTACTTC; CDR3aa: CASSPTIIQETQYF